This T cell receptor (beta chain) is from a study of blood T cell repertoires in COVID-19. V was pared by 0 bases and J by 4 bases, with 9 bases of the junction left unmatched. Germline lookup yields CDR1 SGHTA and CDR2 FQGTGA. This CDR3 comprises 17 residues. The assay was immunoSEQ multiplex PCR, and TCRdb's table has in-frame clones only and misses some. The table includes some 270,000 clones, around nine tenths detected once. Sequenced sample: peripheral blood. The TCR sequence derives from a woman aged 55 to 70 who had recovered from COVID-19. The chain carries TRBV7-3 and TRBJ1-3; 7 nucleotides agree with TRBD1. Here the CDR3 reads CASSLTGDSRVGNTIYF. The CDR3 region has the DNA TGTGCCAGCAGCTTAACGGGGGACAGTAGGGTCGGAAACACCATATATTTT.